What follows are 9 T cell receptor beta chains derived from one specimen sequenced in a study of identical twins. TCRdb itself ran the 5' RACE reads through MiXCR, one entry per CDR3 protein. The sample lists 220,000 or so distinct CDR3 sequences; roughly 7% were seen once. These same records also appear under a second study, on yellow fever vaccine responses in identical twins.

The specimen sequenced was memory (CD45RO+) T cells sorted from blood. These receptors were collected from a woman between 18 and 29 years old in good health.

This clonotype was recorded many times. This chain links TRBV16 with TRBJ1-2; 7 bases are a match to TRBD1. The V and J ends lost 0 bases and 5 bases, in that order; junction bases with no gene match: 9. Germline V gene data show CDR1 as KGHSY and CDR2 as FQNENV. The CDR3 has 16 amino acids. The CDR3 DNA follows: TGTGCCAGCAGCCAATCGCTCTTAGACAGGGAGTATGGCTACACCTTC. Its protein is CASSQSLLDREYGYTF.

The chain links TRBV3-1 to TRBJ2-1; 10 bases are a match to TRBD2. The CDR3 covers 18 residues. The germline CDR1 and CDR2 sequences are LGHDT and YNNKEL (reference sequence). J was trimmed by 6 bases and V by 0 bases; bases with no gene match: 11. CDR3 amino acids: CASSQDRGGLAGANEQFF. The CDR3 DNA is TGTGCCAGCAGCCAAGACCGTGGTGGGCTAGCGGGAGCCAATGAGCAGTTCTTC.

The chain couples TRBV20-1 to TRBJ2-1, with D perhaps TRBD2 (7 bases). V lost 2 bases, J lost 0 bases, and 14 bases lay in between. Germline CDR1 is DFQATT and CDR2 is SNEGSKA (reference sequence). The CDR3 is 16 residues long. This CDR3 is CSARRGGQSSYNEQFF. DNA of the CDR3: TGCAGTGCTAGAAGGGGGGGCCAGAGCTCCTACAATGAGCAGTTCTTC.

This clonotype was seen repeatedly, ten times or more. J is TRBJ1-5 and V is TRBV15; D unresolved. Between the trimmed V and J ends, which lost 0 bases and 6 bases, there was a span of 15 bases. CDR3 length: 16 residues. Germline CDR1 is LNHNV and CDR2 is YYDKDF (reference sequence). CDR3 DNA sequence: TGTGCCACCAGCAGAGATGAACAGAGCATTTTTCAGCCCCAGCATTTT. The encoded protein is CATSRDEQSIFQPQHF.

This clonotype was seen a handful of times. The chain has TRBV3-1 and TRBJ2-1; tentatively, D is TRBD2 (5 bases). Germline lookup yields CDR1 LGHDT and CDR2 YNNKEL (reference sequence). Trimming removed 0 bases from V and 0 bases from J, with 6 bases in between. The CDR3 is 15 residues long. The CDR3 DNA is TGTGCCAGCAGCCAAGATAGCGACTCCTACAATGAGCAGTTCTTC. Its translation: CASSQDSDSYNEQFF.

This clonotype was seen ten or more times. The rearrangement uses TRBV27 and TRBJ1-1; D call uncertain. Germline V gene data show CDR1 as MNHEY and CDR2 as SMNVEV (reference sequence). The CDR3 totals 12 residues. Trimming left V 6 bases short and J 4 bases short, with 9 bases between. The CDR3 region has the DNA TGTGCCAGCAGGGGAATTGGCACTGAAGCTTTCTTT. Translating it yields CASRGIGTEAFF.

This clonotype was found a few times. J is TRBJ2-4 and V is TRBV6-2 or TRBV6-3; 9 bases align to TRBD1. V shed 8 bases, J shed 0 bases, and the junction held 11 bases outside the gene matches. Germline CDR1 MNHEY, CDR2 SVGEGT. The CDR3 loop spans 17 amino acids. CDR3 sequence reads: CASRSPGTGLAKNIQYF. The CDR3 DNA is TGTGCCAGCCGAAGCCCTGGGACAGGGCTAGCCAAAAACATTCAGTACTTC.

The table lists this clonotype with many counts. The chain links TRBV5-1 to TRBJ2-7, with TRBD1 matching 7 bases. The V gene end was trimmed by 0 bases and the J gene end by 2 bases; junction bases not matched to a gene: 8. CDR3 length: 16 amino acids. Germline CDR1 and CDR2: SGHRS and YFSETQ. This chain's CDR3 is CASSLAPGQRAYEQYF. In nucleotides, the CDR3 is TGCGCCAGCAGCTTGGCCCCGGGACAGAGAGCCTACGAGCAGTACTTC.

V gene TRBV7-2 combines with J gene TRBJ2-5; possible D gene TRBD2, 5 bases. The CDR3 covers 15 residues. V dropped 2 bases and J dropped 1 base, with 11 bases sitting between them. In germline, CDR1 is SGHTA, CDR2 FQGNSA. CDR3 nucleotides: TGTGCCAGCAGCTTACCCGGGGTCATCCAAGAGACCCAGTACTTC. As protein: CASSLPGVIQETQYF.